The text below deals with one T cell receptor beta chain. This sample stems from a study of T cell changes during pregnancy in multiple sclerosis. CDR1 is MNHEY and CDR2 is SMNVEV in the germline V gene (reference sequence). V lost 5 bases, J lost 0 bases, and 14 bases lay in between. CDR3 size: 16 residues. The repertoire was sequenced with immunoSEQ multiplex PCR; TCRdb's copy has only in-frame clones and lacks some. The data contain about 40,000 clones, around 94% of them singletons. Specimen: CD4+ T cells from peripheral blood mononuclear cells, collected before pregnancy. This rearrangement joins TRBV27 to TRBJ2-4; D is perhaps TRBD1 (6 bases). This receptor was taken from a female donor with multiple sclerosis, enrolled in a pregnancy study. DNA for the CDR3: TGTGCCAGCAGTCCACTCGGACAGTTAGCCAAAAACATTCAGTACTTC. Encoded protein: CASSPLGQLAKNIQYF.